The 9 T cell receptor beta chains below were found in one sample sequenced in a study of shared clonotypes between healthy human individuals. The table came from immunoSEQ multiplex PCR; TCRdb's copy has only in-frame clones and leaves some out. Seen here are a few million clones, 85% to 95% observed once, and the top ten hold around 0.4%. Material: naive CD4+ T cells from PBMCs. The sample's subset: CD45RA+ positively selected. The receptor set was obtained from a man aged 18 to 35 in good health. Some clones in this sample may be carry-over from other donors' samples.

The chain uses TRBV30 and TRBJ2-7; TRBD2 matches at 10 bases. The V gene's germline CDR1 is GTSNPN and CDR2 SVGIG (reference sequence). CDR3 length equals 16 residues. Trimming cost V 4 bases and J 0 bases; bases outside gene matches: 9. The CDR3 loop is CAWNLYGLAASYEQYF. DNA of the CDR3: TGTGCCTGGAATCTCTATGGACTAGCGGCCTCCTACGAGCAGTACTTC. The full variable domain, rest sourced from reference TRBV30 and TRBJ2-7, is SQTIHQWPATLVQPVGSPLSLECTVEGTSNPNLYWYRQAAGRGLQLLFYSVGIGQISSEVPQNLSASRPQDRQFILSSKKLLLSDSGFYLCAWNLYGLAASYEQYFGPGTRLTVT.

A note on this clone: The same CDR3 arises from other DNA sequences in this sample as well. The CDR3 loop reads CASSLGDSYGYTF. Written as DNA, the CDR3 is TGCGCCAGCAGCCTAGGGGACAGCTATGGCTACACCTTC. The J gene is TRBJ1-2, the V gene TRBV5-1; the match to TRBD1 covers 7 bases. J lost 4 bases, V lost 4 bases, and 4 bases had no gene match. The CDR3 runs 13 residues. Looked up from germline, CDR1 is SGHRS and CDR2 is YFSETQ.

The chain has TRBV7-6 and TRBJ2-5; 7 nucleotides align to TRBD2. Trimming removed 4 bases from V and 5 bases from J; junction bases left unmatched: 7. The germline gives CDR1 SGHVS, CDR2 FNYEAQ. The CDR3 extends over 14 amino acids. For the CDR3, the DNA is TGTGCCAGCAGCTCTGGGGGGGGGTTCGAGACCCAGTACTTC. Protein sequence: CASSSGGGFETQYF.

The chain carries TRBV4-1 and TRBJ1-4; the D gene is possibly TRBD1 (5 bases). The V gene's germline CDR1 is MGHRA and CDR2 YSYEKL. The CDR3 length is 16 residues. V lost 1 base and J 14 bases, leaving 23 bases between the germline ends. CDR3 sequence: CASSQVLSFGGTVLFF. DNA of the CDR3: TGCGCCAGCAGCCAAGTTCTGTCGTTCGGGGGGACGGTGCTGTTTTTT.

This chain joins TRBV4-1 and TRBJ2-3, with 8 bases aligning to TRBD2. The ends lost 2 bases at V and 5 bases at J; junction bases unmatched: 9. Germline CDR1 reads MGHRA; CDR2 reads YSYEKL. There are 16 residues in the CDR3. The CDR3 region is CASSQLLGRALDTQYF. The CDR3 region has the DNA TGCGCCAGCAGCCAACTACTCGGGAGGGCCCTAGATACGCAGTATTTT.

This rearrangement joins TRBV30 to TRBJ2-5; TRBD2 matches at 7 bases. Per germline, CDR1 GTSNPN and CDR2 SVGIG (reference sequence). The V segment lost 1 base and the J segment 2 bases; nucleotides outside the gene matches: 7. This CDR3 comprises 15 residues. The CDR3 DNA is TGTGCCTGGAGTGCCCGGGACTATATACAAGAGACCCAGTACTTC. It translates to CAWSARDYIQETQYF.

This clone was detected a few times. The chain uses TRBV4-1 and TRBJ2-2; no reliable D call. The CDR3 runs 18 residues. The germline CDR1 and CDR2 sequences are MGHRA and YSYEKL. The V gene lost 0 bases and the J gene lost 3 bases, with 17 bases spanning the gap. The CDR3 is CASSQEYLDPAYTGELFF. The CDR3 region has the DNA TGCGCCAGCAGCCAAGAATATCTGGACCCGGCTTACACCGGGGAGCTGTTTTTT.

This chain links TRBV9 with TRBJ1-1, with unresolved D. The V end was cut by 4 bases, the J end by 1 base, with 14 bases between. CDR3 length: 15 amino acids. The germline gives CDR1 SGDLS, CDR2 YYNGEE. Written as DNA, the CDR3 is TGTGCCAGCAGCCCCCGTGGAATGTGGAACACTGAAGCTTTCTTT. It encodes CASSPRGMWNTEAFF.

This chain joins TRBV28 and TRBJ2-7; possibly TRBD1 or TRBD2 for D (5 bases each). This CDR3 has 14 amino acids. V gave up 8 bases and J gave up 2 bases, with 16 bases separating them. The germline gives CDR1 MDHEN, CDR2 SYDVKM. The CDR3 region is CASGPGPGPYEQYF. In DNA form, the CDR3 reads TGTGCCAGCGGACCTGGGCCGGGGCCCTACGAGCAGTACTTC.